This is a list of T cell receptor beta chains from one sample in a study of blood T cell repertoires in COVID-19. Only in-frame clones appear in the TCRdb table, and some are missing; sequencing was by immunoSEQ multiplex PCR. The sample contains 240,000 or so clones, approximately 90% of which appear only once. Sample: peripheral blood. All receptors come from a man aged 55 to 70 who had recovered from COVID-19. The CDR3 runs from the conserved cysteine through the conserved F or W. A D gene is named only where the DNA matches it firmly.

TRBJ1-5 TRBV9 NA CASSVAAGIGNQPQHF
TRBJ1-6 TRBV5-1 NA CASSLLSDSNSPLHF
TRBJ2-6 TRBV19 NA CASSKQAGDSGANVLTF
TRBJ1-6 TRBV5-4 NA CASSPSRGEGSPLHF
TRBJ2-1 TRBV27 NA CASSRLNSYNEQFF
TRBJ1-3 TRBV19 TRBD1 CASSESGQGGNTIYF
TRBJ2-4 TRBV5-5 TRBD1 CASSWGRGTGSGTKNIQYF
TRBJ1-2 TRBV4-1 TRBD1 CASSQRTGGDYGYTF
TRBJ2-7 TRBV28 TRBD1 CASSSPGQNGEQYF
TRBJ1-2 TRBV18 NA CASSLPGLRSGYTF
TRBJ1-1 TRBV6-6 NA CASSGQLNTEAFF
TRBJ2-1 TRBV21-1 NA CASSKRDRANYNEQFF
TRBJ2-3 TRBV6-5 TRBD1 CASSTRDRGFDTQYF
TRBJ1-2 TRBV11-3 NA CASSSYPRGGQYYGYTF
TRBJ2-2 TRBV29-1 NA CSVESGTGELFF
TRBJ1-2 TRBV5-6 NA CASSQGQSNYGYTF
TRBJ2-2 TRBV27 TRBD2 CASARVSSGGPGIGELFF
TRBJ2-1 TRBV18 TRBD1 CASSDRGYNEQFF
TRBJ2-2 TRBV4-2 TRBD2 CASSRTSGGSNTGELFF
TRBJ2-5 TRBV5-1 NA CASSLVGRGRVETQYF
TRBJ1-6 TRBV28 NA CASSRHNSPLHF
TRBJ2-5 TRBV6-5 TRBD1 CASSLGTAKQETQYF
TRBJ2-4 TRBV3-1/TRBV3-2 TRBD2 CASSQEGGAKNIQYF
TRBJ2-7 TRBV27 NA CASSPPGLYEQYF
TRBJ2-2 TRBV3-1/TRBV3-2 TRBD2 CASSTRLAGRVGELFF
TRBJ1-1 TRBV12-3/TRBV12-4 NA CASSLIGGTEAFF
TRBJ2-7 TRBV11-2 NA CASSSDRRYEQYF
TRBJ2-1 TRBV27 NA CASRSYQGKFQSYNEQFF
TRBJ2-3 TRBV27 NA CASSLRGAFSTDTQYF
TRBJ2-3 TRBV18 NA CASSPVRGELDTQYF
TRBJ2-7 TRBV5-1 TRBD2 CASSSTSGGKTYEQYF
TRBJ1-5 TRBV18 NA CASSPVLVYSNQPQHF
TRBJ2-1 TRBV7-2 TRBD2 CASSPRLAGGSYNEQFF
TRBJ1-5 TRBV19 TRBD1 CASKGTGAFGNQPQHF
TRBJ2-2 TRBV28 NA CASSLSAGELFF
TRBJ2-7 TRBV7-2 NA CASSLDGSPGEQYF
TRBJ2-3 TRBV2 TRBD1 CASALGGAGTDTQYF
TRBJ1-1 TRBV12-1 NA CASSPDTDSYAFF
TRBJ2-3 TRBV4-2 TRBD2 CASSQESGTSYTDTQYF
TRBJ1-1 TRBV2 NA CASRGDGNTEAFF
TRBJ2-7 TRBV19 TRBD1 CASSTGTGDFTYEQYF
TRBJ2-2 TRBV25-1 NA CASSAYTGELFF
TRBJ2-2 TRBV15 NA CATQGGTGELFF
TRBJ2-5 TRBV15 NA CATSRGSSQETQYF
TRBJ2-5 TRBV29-1 TRBD2 CSVEAGGSKETQYF
TRBJ1-2 TRBV5-6 NA CASSSDSLNYGYTF
TRBJ1-2 TRBV19 TRBD1 CASRDRDYGYTF
TRBJ1-1 TRBV3-1/TRBV3-2 NA CASSMGAQNTEAFF
TRBJ1-3 TRBV5-1 NA CASSPSGGGNTIYF
TRBJ1-6 TRBV28 NA CASTPAGRRANSPLHF
TRBJ1-2 TRBV5-1 NA CASSFQGIGYTF
TRBJ2-3 TRBV27 TRBD2 CASSPLAGGSDTQYF
TRBJ2-7 TRBV6-5 NA CASRDSNTYEQYF